The table lists the clone carrying this T cell receptor (beta chain) with a count of one. Its cognate antigen is unknown. The entry originates in a study of cytomegalovirus exposure and HLA in healthy donors. Study findings and constraints: The majority of TCR sequences were rare, yet some public TCRs appeared in many donors. A later analysis reported that several of the most significant clusters appeared to be linked to common viral pathogens, among them Epstein-Barr virus.

The primer mix had 60 Vbeta and 13 Jbeta primers. Only in-frame clones appear in the TCRdb table, and some are missing; sequencing was by immunoSEQ multiplex PCR. This table holds 150,000 to 200,000 clones, 60% to 80% found once. V was trimmed by 7 bases and J by 0 bases, leaving 12 bases between them. Germline V gene lookup returns CDR1 MNHEY and CDR2 SVGAGI. This CDR3 region has 14 residues. The sequenced sample was PBMCs. V is TRBV6-5 and J is TRBJ1-1; perhaps TRBD1 as D (5 bases). The receptor was isolated from a man aged 50-59 years in good health and CMV-seropositive. Here the CDR3 reads CASKRGGVNTEAFF. The DNA of the CDR3 is TGTGCCAGCAAAAGGGGAGGGGTGAACACTGAAGCTTTCTTT.